This TCR delta chain was sequenced for a study of γδ T cells in repeated Plasmodium falciparum infection. Study details: Donors had four controlled P. falciparum NF54 infections over roughly 590 days. General study points: Over time and infection, Vgamma9/Vdelta2+ repertoires remained highly stable and polyclonal. Compared with Australian children, Malian Vdelta2-negative repertoires seemed more clonal, less diverse, less shared.

TRG and TRD sequences were obtained from every sorted gammadelta sample. TCRdb processed the multiplex PCR reads again with the CATT caller. The sample gives some 100,000 delta-chain clones, 1.4% of which show up once; more than 7.5% is in the top ten. Vgamma9/Vdelta2+ and Vdelta2-negative gammadelta T cells were flow-sorted from PBMC for bulk sequencing. Germline V gene sequence: CDR1 TSWWSYY, CDR2 QGS. This CDR3 contains 17 residues. V lost 4 bases, J lost 3 bases, and 12 bases stayed unmatched. This clone has a count of ten or more. Its antigen is undetermined. TCRdb assigns this DNA the protein of a much larger clone, which departs from its translation at residue 5; this likely reflects a read error, and the protein shown comes from translating the DNA.

The receptor was isolated from a pool of human donors (malaria-infected and uninfected, not separated). The material sequenced was gamma-delta T cells from blood. V usage is TRDV1 and J usage is TRDJ1; 9 positions match TRDD3. As TCRdb names no J gene, one was assigned here on the basis of a DNA match to germline. The CDR3 nucleotides read TGTGCTCTTGGGGGACTCCTGTGGGGGATAAGGGCCGATAAACTCATCTTT. Protein product: CALGGLLWGIRADKLIF.